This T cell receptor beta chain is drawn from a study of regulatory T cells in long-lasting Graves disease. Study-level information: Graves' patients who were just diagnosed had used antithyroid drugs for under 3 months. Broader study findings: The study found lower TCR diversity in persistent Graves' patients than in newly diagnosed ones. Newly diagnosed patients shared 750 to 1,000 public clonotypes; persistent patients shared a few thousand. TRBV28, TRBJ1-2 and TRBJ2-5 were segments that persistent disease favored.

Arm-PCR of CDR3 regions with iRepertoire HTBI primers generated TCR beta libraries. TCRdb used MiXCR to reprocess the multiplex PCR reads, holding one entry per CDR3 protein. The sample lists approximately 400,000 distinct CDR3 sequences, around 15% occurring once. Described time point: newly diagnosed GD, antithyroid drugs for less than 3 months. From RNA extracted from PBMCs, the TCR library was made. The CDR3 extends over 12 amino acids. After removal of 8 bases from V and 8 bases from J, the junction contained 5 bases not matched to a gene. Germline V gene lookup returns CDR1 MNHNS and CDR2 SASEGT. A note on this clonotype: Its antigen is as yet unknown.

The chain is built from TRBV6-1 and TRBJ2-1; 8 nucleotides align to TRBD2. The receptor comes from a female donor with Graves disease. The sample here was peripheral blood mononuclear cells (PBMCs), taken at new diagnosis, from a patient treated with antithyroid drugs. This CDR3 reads CASQRESHEQFF. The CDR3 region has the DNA TGTGCCAGCCAGCGGGAGTCACATGAGCAGTTCTTC.